The clone carrying this TCR beta chain is deemed medium-sized. The antigen is undetermined. Prior to thyroid surgery, none of the patients had received any treatment. This record comes from a study of metastatic and nonmetastatic thyroid tumors. Study-wide context: A comparison of repertoires was made across blood and tumor or nodule tissue from malignant and benign thyroid patients.

As handled by the study authors: The authors used CDR3 differences across clinicopathological groups to build a distant-metastasis classifier for papillary thyroid cancer. TCRdb re-called clones via MiXCR from the PCR reads. The authors' filters were not applied to this entry. Of tens of thousands of clones in the sample, around 25% were seen once. Study observations and caveats: Malignant thyroid tumors reportedly had TCR beta diversity that was significantly higher than in benign nodules, in blood and tumor.

The sequence was collected from a male donor with papillary thyroid cancer or a benign thyroid nodule (not recorded which). Some clones in this sample may be carry-over from other donors' samples. Source material: tumor tissue.

CDR3 DNA sequence: TGTGCCAGCACCGGGGGGTATGAAGGCTACACCTTC. This translates into CASTGGYEGYTF. This chain joins TRBV6-1 and TRBJ1-2; weak D call: TRBD1 (5 bases). CDR1 MNHNS and CDR2 SASEGT come from the germline V gene. V shed 7 bases and J shed 8 bases, with 14 bases lying between them. This CDR3 comprises 12 residues.